Presented here are 4 T cell receptor beta chains from one specimen sequenced in a study of cytomegalovirus exposure and HLA in healthy donors (dated by TCRdb to about 2017). Libraries were made using the immunoSEQ multiplex PCR assay. The multiplex PCR relied on a mix of 60 forward primers for TCR Vbeta segments and 13 reverse primers for TCR Jbeta segments. TCRdb re-hosts the immuneACCESS table, in-frame sequences only. Its copies lack some clones; in the studies checked, an unresolved V gene accounts for under half of them, and the cause for the rest is not known. Here the sample has about 200,000 clones; 70% to 80% occur a single time. The ten most abundant clones make up around 0.4% of the sample. Sample: PBMCs. Receptors were obtained from a male donor in good health and CMV-seropositive.

This clone came up a few times. V gene TRBV27 combines with J gene TRBJ2-7; the match to TRBD2 covers 7 bases. This CDR3 is built from 15 residues. Germline V gives CDR1 MNHEY, CDR2 SMNVEV (reference sequence). J lost 0 bases, V lost 1 base, and 3 bases had no gene match. The CDR3 sequence is CASSLWGGSSYEQYF. In DNA form, the CDR3 reads TGTGCCAGCAGTTTATGGGGAGGGAGCTCCTACGAGCAGTACTTC.

This clone was seen once. The V and J genes are TRBV5-1 and TRBJ2-2; weak D call: TRBD2 (5 bases). The V gene lost 4 bases and the J gene lost 1 base, with 11 bases spanning the gap. The length of the CDR3 is 15 residues. Germline assignment: CDR1 SGHRS and CDR2 YFSETQ. In nucleotides, the CDR3 is TGCGCCAGCAGCCGAGGGTCCAAGAACACCGGGGAGCTGTTTTTT. It codes for CASSRGSKNTGELFF. The complete variable domain, with remaining parts taken from reference TRBV5-1 and TRBJ2-2, reads KAGVTQTPRYLIKTRGQQVTLSCSPISGHRSVSWYQQTPGQGLQFLFEYFSETQRNKGNFPGRFSGRQFSNSRSEMNVSTLELGDSALYLCASSRGSKNTGELFFGEGSRLTVL.

V usage is TRBV7-8 and J usage is TRBJ1-4; D is ambiguous. Germline CDR1 SGHVS, CDR2 FQNEAQ. Trimming shortened V by 5 bases and J by 5 bases, and 9 bases separated the two germline ends. This CDR3 region has 13 residues. CDR3 sequence (DNA): TGTGCCAGCAGCGCGGGAACGAATGAAAAACTGTTTTTT. Protein: CASSAGTNEKLFF.

The chain is built from TRBV9 and TRBJ1-2; 7 bases are a match to TRBD1. Germline V gene lookup returns CDR1 SGDLS and CDR2 YYNGEE. This CDR3 region has 15 residues. V shed 0 bases and J 5 bases; nucleotides not matched to a gene: 7. The CDR3 here is CASSVEETGHYGYTF. CDR3 DNA: TGTGCCAGCAGCGTAGAAGAGACAGGGCATTATGGCTACACCTTC.